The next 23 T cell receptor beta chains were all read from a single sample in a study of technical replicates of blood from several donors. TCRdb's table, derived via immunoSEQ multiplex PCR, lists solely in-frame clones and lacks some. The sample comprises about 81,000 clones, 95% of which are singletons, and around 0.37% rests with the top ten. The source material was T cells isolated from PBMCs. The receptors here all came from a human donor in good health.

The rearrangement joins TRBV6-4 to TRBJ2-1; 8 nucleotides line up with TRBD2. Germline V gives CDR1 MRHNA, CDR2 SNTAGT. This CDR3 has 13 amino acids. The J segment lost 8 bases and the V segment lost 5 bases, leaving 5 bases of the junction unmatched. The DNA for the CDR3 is TGTGCCAGCAGTCTAGCGGGTGAGGATGAGCAGTTCTTC. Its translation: CASSLAGEDEQFF.

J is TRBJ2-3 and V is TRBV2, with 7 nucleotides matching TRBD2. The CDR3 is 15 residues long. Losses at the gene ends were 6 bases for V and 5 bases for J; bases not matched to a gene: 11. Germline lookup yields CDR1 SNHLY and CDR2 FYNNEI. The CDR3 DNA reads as TGTGCCAGCAGGGGTATCGGGACTAAGGGAGATACGCAGTATTTT. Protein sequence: CASRGIGTKGDTQYF. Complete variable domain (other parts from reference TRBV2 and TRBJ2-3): EPEVTQTPSHQVTQMGQEVILRCVPISNHLYFYWYRQILGQKVEFLVSFYNNEISEKSEIFDDQFSVERPDGSNFTLKIRSTKLEDSAMYFCASRGIGTKGDTQYFGPGTRLTVL.

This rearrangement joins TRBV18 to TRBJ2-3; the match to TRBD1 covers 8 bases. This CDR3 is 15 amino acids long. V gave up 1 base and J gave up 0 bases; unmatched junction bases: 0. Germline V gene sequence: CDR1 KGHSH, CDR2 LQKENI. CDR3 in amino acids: CASSPRQGSTDTQYF. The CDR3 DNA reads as TGTGCCAGCTCACCACGACAGGGGAGCACAGATACGCAGTATTTT.

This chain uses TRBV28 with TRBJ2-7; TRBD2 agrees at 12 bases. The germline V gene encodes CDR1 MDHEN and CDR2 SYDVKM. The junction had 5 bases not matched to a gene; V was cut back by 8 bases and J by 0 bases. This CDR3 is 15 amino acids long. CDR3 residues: CASRLAGGPSYEQYF. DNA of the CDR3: TGTGCCAGCCGGCTAGCGGGAGGGCCCTCCTACGAGCAGTACTTC.

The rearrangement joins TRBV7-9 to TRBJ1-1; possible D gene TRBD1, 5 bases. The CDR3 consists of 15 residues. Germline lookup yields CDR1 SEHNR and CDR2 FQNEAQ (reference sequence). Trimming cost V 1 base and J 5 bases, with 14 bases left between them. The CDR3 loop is CASSLVTREVTEAFF. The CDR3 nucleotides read TGTGCCAGCAGCTTAGTGACCAGGGAAGTTACTGAAGCTTTCTTT.

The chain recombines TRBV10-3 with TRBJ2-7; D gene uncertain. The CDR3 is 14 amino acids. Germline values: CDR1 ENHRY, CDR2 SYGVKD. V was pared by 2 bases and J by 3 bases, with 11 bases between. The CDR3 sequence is CAISEPQEDYEQYF. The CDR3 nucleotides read TGTGCCATCAGTGAGCCCCAGGAAGACTACGAGCAGTACTTC.

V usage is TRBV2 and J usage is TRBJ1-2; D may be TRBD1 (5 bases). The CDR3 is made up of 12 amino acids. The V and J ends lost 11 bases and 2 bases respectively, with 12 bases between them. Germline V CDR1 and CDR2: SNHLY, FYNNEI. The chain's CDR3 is CAERGTNYGYTF. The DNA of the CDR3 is TGTGCCGAAAGGGGAACCAACTATGGCTACACCTTC. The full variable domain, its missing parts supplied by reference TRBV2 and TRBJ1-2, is EPEVTQTPSHQVTQMGQEVILRCVPISNHLYFYWYRQILGQKVEFLVSFYNNEISEKSEIFDDQFSVERPDGSNFTLKIRSTKLEDSAMYFCAERGTNYGYTFGSGTRLTVV.

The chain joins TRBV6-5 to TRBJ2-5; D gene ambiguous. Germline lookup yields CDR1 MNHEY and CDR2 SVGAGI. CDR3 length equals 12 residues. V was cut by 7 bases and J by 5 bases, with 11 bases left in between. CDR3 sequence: CASKRSSETQYF. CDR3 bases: TGTGCCAGCAAAAGGAGTAGTGAGACCCAGTACTTC.

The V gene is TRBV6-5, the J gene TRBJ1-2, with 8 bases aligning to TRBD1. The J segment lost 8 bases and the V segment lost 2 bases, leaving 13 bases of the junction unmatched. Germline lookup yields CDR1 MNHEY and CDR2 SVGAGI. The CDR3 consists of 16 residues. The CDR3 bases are TGTGCCAGCAGTTACGAGCGCCTGACAGGGGCGCGGGGCTACACCTTC. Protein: CASSYERLTGARGYTF.

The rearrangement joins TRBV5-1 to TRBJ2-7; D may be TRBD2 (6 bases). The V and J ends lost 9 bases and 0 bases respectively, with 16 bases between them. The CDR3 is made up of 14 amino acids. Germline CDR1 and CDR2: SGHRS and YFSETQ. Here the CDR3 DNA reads TGCGCCACCCAAAGAGGTAGCGGCTCCTACGAGCAGTACTTC. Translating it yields CATQRGSGSYEQYF.

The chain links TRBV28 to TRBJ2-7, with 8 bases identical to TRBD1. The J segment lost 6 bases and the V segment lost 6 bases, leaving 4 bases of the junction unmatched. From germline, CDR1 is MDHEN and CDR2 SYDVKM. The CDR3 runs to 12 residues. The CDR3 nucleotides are TGTGCCAGCAGACCGGACAGGGTCGAGCAGTACTTC. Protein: CASRPDRVEQYF.

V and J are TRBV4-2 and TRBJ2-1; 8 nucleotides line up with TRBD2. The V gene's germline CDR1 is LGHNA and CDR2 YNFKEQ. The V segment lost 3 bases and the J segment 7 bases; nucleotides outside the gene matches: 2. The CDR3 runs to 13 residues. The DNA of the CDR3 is TGTGCCAGCAGCCAGGGACTAGGGAATGAGCAGTTCTTC. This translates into CASSQGLGNEQFF.

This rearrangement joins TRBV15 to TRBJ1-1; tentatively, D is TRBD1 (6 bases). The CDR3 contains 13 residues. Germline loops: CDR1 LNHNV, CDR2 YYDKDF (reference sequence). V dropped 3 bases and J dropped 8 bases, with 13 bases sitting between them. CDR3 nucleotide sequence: TGTGCCACCAGCAGTAGGGGGGGATCCGAAGCTTTCTTT. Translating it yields CATSSRGGSEAFF. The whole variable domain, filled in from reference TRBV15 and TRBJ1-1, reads DAMVIQNPRYQVTQFGKPVTLSCSQTLNHNVMYWYQQKSSQAPKLLFHYYDKDFNNEADTPDNFQSRRPNTSFCFLDIRSPGLGDTAMYLCATSSRGGSEAFFGQGTRLTVV.

The CDR3 DNA is TGTGCCAGCAGCCAGTATAGCAATCAGCCCCAGCATTTT. As protein: CASSQYSNQPQHF. The V and J genes are TRBV7-8 and TRBJ1-5; D remains ambiguous. The CDR3 spans 13 residues. CDR1 SGHVS and CDR2 FQNEAQ come from the germline V gene. V was clipped by 5 bases and J by 0 bases, with 5 bases between them.

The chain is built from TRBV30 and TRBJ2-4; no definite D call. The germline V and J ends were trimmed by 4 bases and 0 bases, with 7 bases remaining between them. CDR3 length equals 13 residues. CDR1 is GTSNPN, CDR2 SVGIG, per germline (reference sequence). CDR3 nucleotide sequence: TGTGCCTGGATGACACTAGCCAAAAACATTCAGTACTTC. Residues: CAWMTLAKNIQYF.

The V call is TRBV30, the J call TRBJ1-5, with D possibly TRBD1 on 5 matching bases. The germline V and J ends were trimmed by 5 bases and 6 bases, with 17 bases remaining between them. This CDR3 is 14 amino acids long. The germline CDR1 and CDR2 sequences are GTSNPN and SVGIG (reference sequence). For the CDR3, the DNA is TGTGCCTGGTCCGGGGCGGGAGGGCCTCAGCCCCAGCATTTT. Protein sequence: CAWSGAGGPQPQHF. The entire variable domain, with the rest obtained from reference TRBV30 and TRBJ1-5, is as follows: SQTIHQWPATLVQPVGSPLSLECTVEGTSNPNLYWYRQAAGRGLQLLFYSVGIGQISSEVPQNLSASRPQDRQFILSSKKLLLSDSGFYLCAWSGAGGPQPQHFGDGTRLSIL.

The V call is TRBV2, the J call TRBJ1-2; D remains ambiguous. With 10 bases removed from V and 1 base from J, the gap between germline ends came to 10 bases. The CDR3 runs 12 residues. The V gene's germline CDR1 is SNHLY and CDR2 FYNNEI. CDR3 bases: TGTGCCACCCCCTCCTTTAACTATGGCTACACCTTC. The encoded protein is CATPSFNYGYTF.

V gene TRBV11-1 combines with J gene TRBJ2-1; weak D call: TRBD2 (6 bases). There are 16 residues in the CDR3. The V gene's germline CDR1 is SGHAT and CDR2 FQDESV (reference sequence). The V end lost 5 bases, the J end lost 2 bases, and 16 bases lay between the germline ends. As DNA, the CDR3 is TGTGCCAGCAGCCCTCAACAGCGGGCGGCCTACAATGAGCAGTTCTTC. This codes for CASSPQQRAAYNEQFF. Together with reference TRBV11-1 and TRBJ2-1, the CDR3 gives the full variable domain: EAEVAQSPRYKITEKSQAVAFWCDPISGHATLYWYRQILGQGPELLVQFQDESVVDDSQLPKDRFSAERLKGVDSTLKIQPAELGDSAMYLCASSPQQRAAYNEQFFGPGTRLTVL.

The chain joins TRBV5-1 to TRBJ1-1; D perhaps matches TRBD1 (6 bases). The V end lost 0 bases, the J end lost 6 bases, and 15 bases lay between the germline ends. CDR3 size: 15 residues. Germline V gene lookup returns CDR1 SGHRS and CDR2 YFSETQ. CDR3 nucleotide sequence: TGCGCCAGCAGCTTGGTTGTCAGGGGAAAACCTGAAGCTTTCTTT. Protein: CASSLVVRGKPEAFF.

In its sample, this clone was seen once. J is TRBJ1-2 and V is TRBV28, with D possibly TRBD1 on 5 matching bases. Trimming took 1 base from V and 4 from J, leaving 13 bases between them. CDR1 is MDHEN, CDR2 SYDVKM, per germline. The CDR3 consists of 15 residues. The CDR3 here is CASSLSLGGSYGYTF. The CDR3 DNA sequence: TGTGCCAGCAGTTTATCTTTGGGGGGGAGCTATGGCTACACCTTC.

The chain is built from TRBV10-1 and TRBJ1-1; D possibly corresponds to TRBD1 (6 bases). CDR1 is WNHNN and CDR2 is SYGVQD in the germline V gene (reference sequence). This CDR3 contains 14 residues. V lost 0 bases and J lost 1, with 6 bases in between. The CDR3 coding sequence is TGCGCCAGCAGTGAGTCCAGGGGGAACACTGAAGCTTTCTTT. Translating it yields CASSESRGNTEAFF.

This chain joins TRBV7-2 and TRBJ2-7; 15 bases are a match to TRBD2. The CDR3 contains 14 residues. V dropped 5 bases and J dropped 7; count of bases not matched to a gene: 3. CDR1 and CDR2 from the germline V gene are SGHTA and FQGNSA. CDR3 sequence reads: CASSQGLAGGEQYF. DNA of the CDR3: TGTGCCAGCAGCCAGGGACTAGCGGGAGGAGAGCAGTACTTC.

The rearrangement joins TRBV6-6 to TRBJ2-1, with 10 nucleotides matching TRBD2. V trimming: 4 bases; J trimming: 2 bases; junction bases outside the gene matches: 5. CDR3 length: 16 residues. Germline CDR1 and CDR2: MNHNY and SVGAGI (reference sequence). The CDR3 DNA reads TGTGCCAGCAGTTCACTACTAGCGGGGCCCTACAATGAGCAGTTCTTC. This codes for CASSSLLAGPYNEQFF.